These 32 T cell receptor beta chains share one sample of origin, sequenced in a study of blood T cell repertoires in COVID-19. The protocol was immunoSEQ multiplex PCR, while the TCRdb copy is restricted to in-frame clones and leaves out a portion. The table has approximately 330,000 clones, about 87% seen once. Sequenced: peripheral blood. These TCRs come from a man aged 30 to 39 with COVID-19, enrolled during active disease.

The gene calls are TRBV28 and TRBJ2-7; 9 bases align to TRBD1. Germline V gene data show CDR1 as MDHEN and CDR2 as SYDVKM. The CDR3 totals 13 residues. V shed 9 bases, J shed 4 bases, and the junction held 7 bases outside the gene matches. CDR3 protein: CASTGTGSYEQYF. Here the CDR3 DNA reads TGTGCCAGTACCGGGACAGGGTCTTACGAGCAGTACTTC.

The chain recombines TRBV2 with TRBJ1-2; D gene uncertain. The V gene lost 4 bases and the J gene lost 6 bases, with 15 bases spanning the gap. The germline V gene encodes CDR1 SNHLY and CDR2 FYNNEI. The CDR3 spans 14 residues. DNA for the CDR3: TGTGCCAGCAGTGCTCGGCTCAACTACGATGGCTACACCTTC. Translating it yields CASSARLNYDGYTF.

This clone appeared a single time. The chain couples TRBV7-9 to TRBJ1-1, with D maybe TRBD1 (5 bases). There are 16 residues in the CDR3. Deletions cut 5 bases from V and 1 base from J, with 17 bases between. The germline CDR1 and CDR2 sequences are SEHNR and FQNEAQ (reference sequence). The CDR3 DNA follows: TGTGCCAGCAGCCCCAGGAACACGGGGGAGAACACTGAAGCTTTCTTT. It specifies CASSPRNTGENTEAFF.

Points on this clone: The sample has other DNA sequences that encode this CDR3 too. V gene TRBV12-3 or TRBV12-4 combines with J gene TRBJ1-5; D remains unclear. Trimming cost V 1 base and J 6 bases, with 4 bases left between them. The CDR3 has 12 amino acids. The CDR3 spells CASSLGSQPQHF. CDR3 sequence (DNA): TGTGCCAGCAGTTTAGGCAGTCAGCCCCAGCATTTT.

V and J are TRBV2 and TRBJ1-2; no definite D call. The germline V gene encodes CDR1 SNHLY and CDR2 FYNNEI. Between the trimmed V and J ends, which lost 4 bases and 6 bases, there was a span of 18 bases. The CDR3 has 15 residues. CDR3 nucleotides: TGTGCCAGCAGTGTCGAACGCCCGGGATTAGATGGCTACACCTTC. Translating gives CASSVERPGLDGYTF.

The gene calls are TRBV29-1 and TRBJ1-2; TRBD1 matches 11 bases. The CDR3 is 11 residues long. J was trimmed by 8 bases and V by 4 bases; bases with no gene match: 0. Germline lookup yields CDR1 SQVTM and CDR2 ANQGSEA. CDR3 sequence (DNA): TGCAGCGTTGGGGACAGGGGGGGCTACACCTTC. This gives the protein CSVGDRGGYTF.

This clone was detected a few times. The J gene is TRBJ1-1, the V gene TRBV7-8, with D hard to call. In germline, CDR1 is SGHVS, CDR2 FQNEAQ. The germline V and J ends were trimmed by 1 base and 1 base, with 7 bases remaining between them. This CDR3 spans 14 amino acids. The CDR3 DNA reads as TGTGCCAGCAGCTTAGAATTTCAGAACACTGAAGCTTTCTTT. As protein: CASSLEFQNTEAFF.

This rearrangement joins TRBV4-3 to TRBJ1-5; tentative D call: TRBD1 (6 bases). The CDR3 has 15 amino acids. CDR1 is LGHNA and CDR2 is YSLEER in the germline V gene. V lost 2 bases to trimming and J lost 5 bases, with 13 bases between them. The CDR3 region has the DNA TGCGCCAGCAGCCAACACCGGGACACCGATCAGCCCCAGCATTTT. This gives the protein CASSQHRDTDQPQHF.

The V call is TRBV10-3, the J call TRBJ2-3, with 10 bases fitting TRBD2. Germline V gene data show CDR1 as ENHRY and CDR2 as SYGVKD. The CDR3 contains 18 residues. Unmatched junction bases numbered 8, after V lost 2 bases and J lost 0 bases. The DNA for the CDR3 is TGTGCCATCAGTGAGATCGCTAGCGGGAGCTTAAGCACAGATACGCAGTATTTT. It is translated as CAISEIASGSLSTDTQYF.

This chain joins TRBV9 and TRBJ1-2; 8 bases are a match to TRBD1. Trimming took 0 bases from V and 3 from J; bases not matched to a gene: 7. This CDR3 contains 16 residues. CDR1 and CDR2 from the germline V gene are SGDLS and YYNGEE. DNA for the CDR3: TGTGCCAGCAGCGTAGCTACGTCAGGGGGCTACTATGGCTACACCTTC. Protein: CASSVATSGGYYGYTF.

The chain links TRBV10-2 to TRBJ2-1; possibly TRBD2 for D (6 bases). Germline CDR1 and CDR2: WSHSY and SAAADI. CDR3 length: 15 residues. Deletions cut 6 bases from V and 1 base from J, with 13 bases between. CDR3 region: CASRMTSASYNEQFF. CDR3 DNA: TGCGCCAGCAGGATGACTAGTGCGTCCTACAATGAGCAGTTCTTC.

The J gene is TRBJ2-5, the V gene TRBV18; 11 bases are shared with TRBD2. V lost 1 base and J lost 2; bases outside the gene matches: 6. The CDR3 covers 17 residues. Germline CDR1 KGHSH, CDR2 LQKENI. CDR3 residues: CASSPLSGLAAQETQYF. The DNA for the CDR3 is TGTGCCAGCTCACCACTTTCGGGACTAGCGGCACAAGAGACCCAGTACTTC.

The genes are TRBV13 and TRBJ2-7, with D unclear. Germline values: CDR1 PRHDT, CDR2 FYEKMQ (reference sequence). The CDR3 is 11 amino acids. Between the trimmed V and J ends, which lost 5 bases and 7 bases, there was a span of 9 bases. CDR3 nucleotides: TGTGCCAGCAGCCCCAGAGGAGAGCAGTACTTC. Encoded protein: CASSPRGEQYF.

The V and J genes are TRBV7-2 and TRBJ2-5; no clear D. The V end was cut by 2 bases, the J end by 4 bases, with 8 bases between. The CDR3 has 13 amino acids. Germline CDR1 SGHTA, CDR2 FQGNSA. CDR3 protein: CASSLRRGETQYF. The CDR3 nucleotides read TGTGCCAGCAGCTTAAGGCGAGGAGAGACCCAGTACTTC.

V is TRBV30 and J is TRBJ1-4, with unresolved D. V was trimmed by 5 bases and J by 8 bases, leaving 9 bases between them. The length of the CDR3 is 11 residues. The V gene's germline CDR1 is GTSNPN and CDR2 SVGIG (reference sequence). CDR3 sequence: CAWAREEKLFF. As DNA, the CDR3 is TGTGCCTGGGCGAGGGAAGAAAAACTGTTTTTT.

The chain joins TRBV6-5 to TRBJ2-3; 8 nucleotides match TRBD1. The V segment lost 6 bases and the J segment 0 bases; nucleotides outside the gene matches: 2. Germline V CDR1 and CDR2: MNHEY, SVGAGI. CDR3 size: 14 residues. CDR3 coding DNA: TGTGCCAGCAGACGGGACAGGAGCACAGATACGCAGTATTTT. Protein sequence: CASRRDRSTDTQYF.

The rearrangement joins TRBV19 to TRBJ2-2; 7 bases agree with TRBD1. The CDR3 consists of 16 residues. V shed 0 bases and J 4 bases; nucleotides not matched to a gene: 5. The germline V gene has CDR1 LNHDA and CDR2 SQIVND (reference sequence). The CDR3 bases are TGTGCCAGTAGTATAGATTTAGGGACAGTCACCGGGGAGCTGTTTTTT. Protein: CASSIDLGTVTGELFF. Drawing the rest from reference TRBV19 and TRBJ2-2, the complete variable domain is DGGITQSPKYLFRKEGQNVTLSCEQNLNHDAMYWYRQDPGQGLRLIYYSQIVNDFQKGDIAEGYSVSREKKESFPLTVTSAQKNPTAFYLCASSIDLGTVTGELFFGEGSRLTVL.

This sequence joins TRBV27 and TRBJ2-1, with D maybe TRBD1 (5 bases). Germline values: CDR1 MNHEY, CDR2 SMNVEV (reference sequence). CDR3 size: 13 residues. V was pared by 6 bases and J by 5 bases, with 11 bases between. CDR3 amino acids: CASRVSGNNEQFF. The CDR3 DNA is TGTGCCAGCAGAGTTTCAGGGAACAATGAGCAGTTCTTC.

The DNA for the CDR3 is TGTGCCACCAGCAGAGTGGGCCAGGGAGAGACCCAGTACTTC. Translating it yields CATSRVGQGETQYF. The chain combines TRBV15 with TRBJ2-5, with D possibly being TRBD1 (5 bases). Germline CDR1 reads LNHNV; CDR2 reads YYDKDF (reference sequence). The CDR3 has 14 amino acids. The V gene lost 1 base and the J gene lost 4 bases, with 10 bases spanning the gap.

Many counts were recorded for this clone. V gene TRBV6-1 combines with J gene TRBJ1-6; unclear D gene. Germline V gives CDR1 MNHNS, CDR2 SASEGT. CDR3 length: 14 amino acids. V lost 3 bases, J lost 7 bases, and 10 bases lay in between. Here the CDR3 DNA reads TGTGCCAGCAGTGAGGTGACGGAGAATTCACCCCTCCACTTT. It translates to CASSEVTENSPLHF.

This chain joins TRBV11-1 and TRBJ2-5, with 8 nucleotides matching TRBD1. The V segment lost 4 bases and the J segment 5 bases; nucleotides outside the gene matches: 9. Germline CDR1 reads SGHAT; CDR2 reads FQDESV (reference sequence). The CDR3 spans 15 residues. CDR3 residues: CASSSGTGPGETQYF. As DNA, the CDR3 is TGTGCCAGCAGCTCCGGGACAGGCCCTGGGGAGACCCAGTACTTC.

The CDR3 DNA sequence: TGTGCCAGCAGCTTAACAACAGGGGGCGGGGTAGCTTTCTTT. Translated: CASSLTTGGGVAFF. The chain combines TRBV9 with TRBJ1-1; 9 bases fit TRBD1. Germline CDR1 is SGDLS and CDR2 is YYNGEE. CDR3 length equals 14 residues. J lost 10 bases, V lost 4 bases, and 11 bases had no gene match.

The V gene is TRBV6-5, the J gene TRBJ1-3, with D unresolved. With 7 bases removed from V and 4 bases from J, the gap between germline ends came to 8 bases. This CDR3 has 12 amino acids. Germline V gene sequence: CDR1 MNHEY, CDR2 SVGAGI. CDR3 sequence reads: CASKSRGNTIYF. CDR3 coding DNA: TGTGCCAGCAAAAGCAGGGGAAACACCATATATTTT.

This clone was seen just once. This rearrangement joins TRBV5-4 to TRBJ2-5; D may be TRBD1 (5 bases). The CDR3 has 16 residues. V dropped 2 bases and J dropped 2 bases, with 16 bases sitting between them. Germline V gene sequence: CDR1 SGHNT, CDR2 YYREEE (reference sequence). The CDR3 is CASSFAARGPQETQYF. In nucleotides, the CDR3 is TGTGCCAGCAGCTTTGCGGCTAGGGGTCCTCAAGAGACCCAGTACTTC.

The chain joins TRBV6-5 to TRBJ1-2, with a weak D call TRBD1 (5 bases). The germline V and J ends were trimmed by 7 bases and 2 bases, with 14 bases remaining between them. CDR1 MNHEY and CDR2 SVGAGI come from the germline V gene. The length of the CDR3 is 14 residues. CDR3 DNA sequence: TGTGCCAGCAACTTACACGGGGGGAACTATGGCTACACCTTC. Encoded protein: CASNLHGGNYGYTF.

This clone was counted only a few times. The chain has TRBV2 and TRBJ1-1; the D gene is possibly TRBD1 (6 bases). The CDR3 runs to 15 residues. Trimming removed 6 bases at V and 0 bases at J, with 14 bases between. Germline V gives CDR1 SNHLY, CDR2 FYNNEI. CDR3 sequence reads: CASRVGQTLNTEAFF. The CDR3 bases are TGTGCCAGCAGAGTCGGACAGACATTGAACACTGAAGCTTTCTTT.

This clone appeared a single time. The genes are TRBV6-5 and TRBJ2-1; 11 positions match TRBD2. There are 15 residues in the CDR3. Germline V CDR1 and CDR2: MNHEY, SVGAGI. J gave up 4 bases and V 11 bases, and 10 bases lay outside the gene matches. As DNA, the CDR3 is TGTGCCGGTCTTAGCGGGAGGGCCGGGTACAATGAGCAGTTCTTC. Translation gives CAGLSGRAGYNEQFF.

This chain links TRBV5-1 with TRBJ2-1; D might be TRBD2 (6 bases). The CDR3 has 15 amino acids. The germline gives CDR1 SGHRS, CDR2 YFSETQ. The V end lost 2 bases, the J end lost 2 bases, and 11 bases lay between the germline ends. The CDR3: CASSFLTGAYNEQFF. CDR3 DNA: TGCGCCAGCAGCTTCCTAACGGGGGCCTACAATGAGCAGTTCTTC. Together with reference TRBV5-1 and TRBJ2-1, the CDR3 gives the full variable domain: KAGVTQTPRYLIKTRGQQVTLSCSPISGHRSVSWYQQTPGQGLQFLFEYFSETQRNKGNFPGRFSGRQFSNSRSEMNVSTLELGDSALYLCASSFLTGAYNEQFFGPGTRLTVL.

Only one count was recorded for this clone. The chain employs TRBV5-1 and TRBJ1-1, with D perhaps TRBD1 (6 bases). Trimming stripped 5 bases from V and 1 base from J, with 9 bases between. Germline V lookup: CDR1 SGHRS, CDR2 YFSETQ. This CDR3 has 13 residues. CDR3 coding DNA: TGCGCCAGCAGACAGGGCCCGAACACTGAAGCTTTCTTT. Translating gives CASRQGPNTEAFF.

This clone was recorded a few times. The gene calls are TRBV28 and TRBJ1-2; maybe TRBD1 (5 bases). This CDR3 region has 15 residues. Germline V gene lookup returns CDR1 MDHEN and CDR2 SYDVKM. Trimming left V 1 base short and J 2 bases short, with 11 bases between. The CDR3: CASSLYQGRNYGYTF. The CDR3 DNA reads TGTGCCAGCAGTTTATATCAGGGAAGGAACTATGGCTACACCTTC.

Only a few counts were recorded for this clone. The chain's CDR3 is CASSEGGSNQPQHF. CDR3 nucleotide sequence: TGTGCCAGCAGTGAGGGGGGTTCCAATCAGCCCCAGCATTTT. The chain combines TRBV6-1 with TRBJ1-5; the D gene is possibly TRBD1 (5 bases). The CDR3 contains 14 residues. CDR1 MNHNS and CDR2 SASEGT come from the germline V gene. V lost 3 bases and J lost 3, with 9 bases in between.

The gene calls are TRBV10-3 and TRBJ2-6; D is possibly TRBD2 (6 bases). Germline CDR1 reads ENHRY; CDR2 reads SYGVKD. Trimming removed 8 bases from V and 1 base from J, with 18 bases in between. The CDR3 contains 17 residues. CDR3: CAIGGTGLPSGANVLTF. The CDR3 DNA reads TGTGCCATCGGTGGGACGGGACTCCCTTCTGGGGCCAACGTCCTGACTTTC.